These 31 T cell receptor beta chains were all obtained from the same sample, sequenced in a study of T-cell reconstitution after alpha-beta-depleted transplantation in children. TCRbeta library preparation incorporated unique molecular identifiers. TCRdb independently ran MiXCR on the PCR reads; one entry per CDR3 protein. The profile shows over 550,000 distinct CDR3 sequences, more than 9% of them singletons. Sequenced here: PBMCs from the stem cell graft donor, sampled from the stem cell graft. The receptors were gathered from a human donor who donated a stem cell graft to a child with acute myeloid leukemia.

This clonotype came up a few times. The chain recombines TRBV7-9 with TRBJ1-1, with D possibly matching TRBD1 (6 bases). Germline CDR1 and CDR2: SEHNR and FQNEAQ (reference sequence). This CDR3 is 15 amino acids long. Trimming took 3 bases from V and 10 from J, leaving 21 bases between them. CDR3 nucleotide sequence: TGTGCCAGCAGCTTGGAGAGGACAGCCGGGTTGGGAGCTTTCTTT. This translates into CASSLERTAGLGAFF.

CDR3 region: CASSLGTGLAGGELFF. In DNA form, the CDR3 reads TGTGCCAGCAGCTTGGGGACCGGACTAGCGGGCGGGGAGCTGTTTTTT. The chain has TRBV5-6 and TRBJ2-2; the match to TRBD2 covers 11 bases. The CDR3 totals 16 residues. Trimming cost V 0 bases and J 7 bases; bases outside gene matches: 5. The germline CDR1 and CDR2 sequences are SGHDT and YYEEEE. The complete variable domain, with remaining parts taken from reference TRBV5-6 and TRBJ2-2, reads DAGVTQSPTHLIKTRGQQVTLRCSPKSGHDTVSWYQQALGQGPQFIFQYYEEEERQRGNFPDRFSGHQFPNYSSELNVNALLLGDSALYLCASSLGTGLAGGELFFGEGSRLTVL.

This clonotype was counted ten times or more. The V and J genes are TRBV7-9 and TRBJ2-1, with D possibly called TRBD1 or TRBD2 (7 bases each). V lost 5 bases and J lost 6, with 17 bases in between. This CDR3 region has 15 residues. Per the germline V gene, CDR1 is SEHNR and CDR2 is FQNEAQ (reference sequence). The CDR3 DNA reads TGTGCCAGCAGCCTCAGGGGGGGTTTTAGCAATGAGCAGTTCTTC. Translated: CASSLRGGFSNEQFF.

This clonotype has just a few counts. V usage is TRBV6-5 and J usage is TRBJ2-2; D remains ambiguous. V was clipped by 2 bases and J by 4 bases, with 14 bases between them. Germline V gene lookup returns CDR1 MNHEY and CDR2 SVGAGI. CDR3 length: 16 amino acids. CDR3 DNA: TGTGCCAGCAGTTACGGGGTCGGCCTTGGCACCGGGGAGCTGTTTTTT. Its protein product is CASSYGVGLGTGELFF.

This clonotype was found a few times. The V call is TRBV5-4, the J call TRBJ1-1; 12 nucleotides agree with TRBD1. The J segment lost 3 bases and the V segment lost 4 bases, leaving 10 bases of the junction unmatched. This CDR3 spans 17 amino acids. Germline lookup yields CDR1 SGHNT and CDR2 YYREEE (reference sequence). The CDR3 DNA is TGTGCCAGCAGCACCTGGGACAGGGGGCGTGATGACACTGAAGCTTTCTTT. Translating it yields CASSTWDRGRDDTEAFF.

This clonotype was seen only a few times. The chain carries TRBV28 and TRBJ2-7; 10 positions agree with TRBD1. The CDR3 loop spans 17 amino acids. V lost 6 bases to trimming and J lost 2 bases; unmatched junction nucleotides: 13. Germline CDR1 and CDR2: MDHEN and SYDVKM. The CDR3 sequence is CASSNTIRDRGTYEQYF. CDR3 sequence (DNA): TGTGCCAGCAGCAATACTATCCGGGACAGGGGAACCTACGAGCAGTACTTC.

This clonotype was seen repeatedly, ten times or more. J is TRBJ2-3 and V is TRBV7-2; D not resolved. Germline CDR1 reads SGHTA; CDR2 reads FQGNSA. The CDR3 is made up of 12 amino acids. The ends were cut back, 3 bases at V and 4 bases at J, with 5 bases in the middle. CDR3 sequence reads: CASSLAADTQYF. The CDR3 DNA reads TGTGCCAGCAGCTTGGCGGCAGATACGCAGTATTTT.

In this sample, this clonotype turned up a few times. The CDR3 sequence is CATSRDNRGYNEQFF. Here the CDR3 DNA reads TGTGCCACCAGCAGAGATAACAGGGGATACAATGAGCAGTTCTTC. This sequence joins TRBV15 and TRBJ2-1; 7 bases agree with TRBD1. Germline V gene data show CDR1 as LNHNV and CDR2 as YYDKDF (reference sequence). The trim removed 0 bases at V and 4 bases at J, leaving 3 bases unmatched. The CDR3 contains 15 residues.

This clonotype was counted between two and nine times. The chain is built from TRBV7-3 and TRBJ2-1, with D maybe TRBD2 (5 bases). The CDR3 loop spans 15 amino acids. CDR1 and CDR2 (germline): SGHTA, FQGTGA. V gave up 2 bases and J gave up 10 bases, with 18 bases separating them. In DNA form, the CDR3 reads TGTGCCAGCAGCTTATTAAGTGGTGGATCGGGGGAGCAGTTCTTC. Protein sequence: CASSLLSGGSGEQFF.

This clonotype occurred a few times. This sequence joins TRBV7-9 and TRBJ2-2, with 7 bases aligning to TRBD1. Germline assignment: CDR1 SEHNR and CDR2 FQNEAQ (reference sequence). The CDR3 spans 15 residues. The junction had 6 bases not matched to a gene; V was cut back by 5 bases and J by 3 bases. Here the CDR3 DNA reads TGTGCCAGCAGCGGCCGGGACAGACACACCGGGGAGCTGTTTTTT. Translating it yields CASSGRDRHTGELFF.

This clonotype was detected many times. V and J are TRBV20-1 and TRBJ2-7, with TRBD1 identical over 8 bases. Trimming cost V 1 base and J 5 bases; bases outside gene matches: 4. This CDR3 is 13 amino acids long. Germline values: CDR1 DFQATT, CDR2 SNEGSKA (reference sequence). The CDR3 DNA reads as TGCAGTGCTAGAGGACAGGGGACCCACGAGCAGTACTTC. Translated: CSARGQGTHEQYF.

V gene TRBV29-1 combines with J gene TRBJ2-3; D is possibly TRBD2 (5 bases). The CDR3 length is 14 residues. Germline V gene data show CDR1 as SQVTM and CDR2 as ANQGSEA. The V and J ends lost 4 bases and 0 bases respectively, with 11 bases between them. CDR3 DNA sequence: TGCAGCGTTGCTATAGCGCCTAGCACAGATACGCAGTATTTT. Protein: CSVAIAPSTDTQYF.

This clonotype has at least ten counts. The chain links TRBV12-3 or TRBV12-4 to TRBJ2-1, with 9 bases matching TRBD2. The J segment lost 6 bases and the V segment lost 5 bases, leaving 8 bases of the junction unmatched. This CDR3 region has 15 residues. CDR3 residues: CASSAGGPSVNEQFF. In DNA, the CDR3 is TGTGCCAGCAGTGCGGGAGGGCCCTCAGTCAATGAGCAGTTCTTC.

This clonotype occurred a few times. This sequence joins TRBV12-3 or TRBV12-4 and TRBJ2-3; D remains ambiguous. The CDR3 has 12 residues. V gave up 8 bases and J gave up 10 bases, with 16 bases separating them. CDR3 sequence: CASLGLTGSQYF. The CDR3 nucleotides are TGTGCCAGCCTCGGCCTTACTGGATCGCAGTATTTT.

This clonotype was seen a few times. At one of its ends the junction is not consistent with the germline gene, which may arise from a read error. The genes are TRBV28 and TRBJ1-1; D call uncertain. This CDR3 has 10 amino acids. Looked up from germline, CDR1 is MDHEN and CDR2 is SYDVKM. The CDR3 DNA sequence: TGTGCCAGCAGCTCGACTGGAGCTTTCTTT. Translated: CASSSTGAFF.

The J gene is TRBJ2-1, the V gene TRBV6-2 or TRBV6-3; maybe TRBD2 (5 bases). The CDR3 spans 15 residues. CDR1 is MNHEY and CDR2 is SVGEGT in the germline V gene. Trimming stripped 2 bases from V and 4 bases from J, with 12 bases between. The CDR3 sequence is CASSYRTGLYNEQFF. DNA of the CDR3: TGTGCCAGCAGTTACCGGACGGGGTTATACAATGAGCAGTTCTTC.

This clonotype occurred a few times. The chain uses TRBV20-1 and TRBJ1-6; D may be TRBD1 (6 bases). Germline assignment: CDR1 DFQATT and CDR2 SNEGSKA (reference sequence). V lost 1 base and J 0 bases, leaving 7 bases between the germline ends. The CDR3 length is 15 residues. The CDR3 reads CSARAQGSYNSPLHF. CDR3 DNA: TGCAGTGCTAGAGCACAGGGCTCCTATAATTCACCCCTCCACTTT.

The CDR3 spells CAISETSGKNNEQFF. CDR3 coding DNA: TGTGCCATCAGTGAGACTAGCGGGAAAAACAATGAGCAGTTCTTC. This chain connects TRBV10-3 to TRBJ2-1; TRBD2 agrees at 10 bases. Germline CDR1 reads ENHRY; CDR2 reads SYGVKD. The V gene end was trimmed by 2 bases and the J gene end by 5 bases; junction bases not matched to a gene: 3. The CDR3 length is 15 residues.

The rearrangement joins TRBV20-1 to TRBJ2-7; D is ambiguous. The V end lost 8 bases, the J end lost 5 bases, and 13 bases lay between the germline ends. In germline, CDR1 is DFQATT, CDR2 SNEGSKA (reference sequence). The CDR3 has 11 residues. CDR3 DNA: TGCAGTACGTCCCTGACGGACGAGCAGTACTTC. It codes for CSTSLTDEQYF.

This clonotype occurred a few times. This chain uses TRBV7-9 with TRBJ2-7; 12 bases align to TRBD2. The CDR3 is 17 amino acids. Trimming at V came to 8 bases and at J to 8 bases, leaving 19 bases not matched to a gene. From germline, CDR1 is SEHNR and CDR2 FQNEAQ (reference sequence). DNA of the CDR3: TGTGCCAGCCGGGGCCGACAGACTAGCGGGAGAGGAGGGAAGCAGTACTTC. It codes for CASRGRQTSGRGGKQYF.

This clonotype has more than one count but fewer than ten. The chain carries TRBV4-3 and TRBJ2-7; unclear D gene. V was cut by 0 bases and J by 1 base, with 13 bases left in between. This CDR3 contains 16 residues. Germline-derived CDR1 and CDR2 are LGHNA and YSLEER. The CDR3: CASSQDSKEGSYEQYF. CDR3 bases: TGCGCCAGCAGCCAAGATTCGAAGGAAGGGTCCTACGAGCAGTACTTC.

This clonotype was seen more than once but under ten times. V usage is TRBV18 and J usage is TRBJ1-1, with a possible D match to TRBD1 (5 bases). There are 14 residues in the CDR3. Deletions cut 3 bases from V and 4 bases from J, with 12 bases between. Looked up from germline, CDR1 is KGHSH and CDR2 is LQKENI. CDR3 in amino acids: CASSPSRESTEAFF. The DNA of the CDR3 is TGTGCCAGCTCACCGAGCAGGGAATCCACTGAAGCTTTCTTT.

There are a few counts of this clonotype. This chain connects TRBV29-1 to TRBJ1-2, with D perhaps TRBD1 (6 bases). V was clipped by 7 bases and J by 9 bases, with 18 bases between them. Looked up from germline, CDR1 is SQVTM and CDR2 is ANQGSEA. This CDR3 has 12 amino acids. CDR3 sequence (DNA): TGCAGCGCTGACCCTCTCAGGGGACGCTACACCTTC. It yields the protein CSADPLRGRYTF.

This clonotype appeared many times. The rearrangement joins TRBV9 to TRBJ2-7; TRBD2 matches at 10 bases. The CDR3 is 17 amino acids. With 3 bases clipped from V and 3 bases from J, the junction kept 12 bases outside the gene matches. Germline CDR1 reads SGDLS; CDR2 reads YYNGEE. The CDR3 nucleotides are TGTGCCAGCAGCGCCCCGGTTACTAGCGGGACCATCTACGAGCAGTACTTC. It yields the protein CASSAPVTSGTIYEQYF.

The rearrangement joins TRBV2 to TRBJ2-2; 7 nucleotides agree with TRBD2. Germline assignment: CDR1 SNHLY and CDR2 FYNNEI. The CDR3 runs 23 residues. The ends lost 1 base at V and 1 base at J; junction bases unmatched: 24. The CDR3 bases are TGTGCCAGCAGTGAAGAGGGGCCCCTAGCACCTAATAGCGGGCGGATGAACACCGGGGAGCTGTTTTTT. It specifies CASSEEGPLAPNSGRMNTGELFF.

This clonotype showed up many times. The rearrangement links TRBV6-2 or TRBV6-3 to TRBJ2-4; possibly TRBD2 for D (6 bases). Germline CDR1 reads MNHEY; CDR2 reads SVGEGT. This CDR3 contains 16 residues. Deletions cut 5 bases from V and 0 bases from J, with 14 bases between. The CDR3 here is CASSLTSREAKNIQYF. CDR3 DNA: TGTGCCAGCAGTCTTACTAGCCGTGAAGCCAAAAACATTCAGTACTTC.

The V and J genes are TRBV4-3 and TRBJ1-3, with D maybe TRBD1 (5 bases). Trimming pared 0 bases from V and 0 bases from J, leaving 12 bases between. From germline, CDR1 is LGHNA and CDR2 YSLEER. The CDR3 spans 17 residues. The CDR3 reads CASSQEGLPGSGNTIYF. The CDR3 coding sequence is TGCGCCAGCAGCCAAGAGGGACTGCCGGGCTCTGGAAACACCATATATTTT.

The table lists this clonotype with many counts. This chain connects TRBV11-1 to TRBJ1-2; the D gene is possibly TRBD1 (5 bases). The CDR3 is made up of 16 amino acids. The V gene's germline CDR1 is SGHAT and CDR2 FQDESV (reference sequence). V lost 4 bases, J lost 4 bases, and 19 bases lay in between. CDR3 amino acids: CASSSSPGGAIYGYTF. For the CDR3, the DNA is TGTGCCAGCAGCTCCTCTCCCGGAGGGGCGATCTATGGCTACACCTTC.

This clonotype was seen repeatedly, ten times or more. The rearrangement links TRBV28 to TRBJ1-5; 7 bases map to TRBD1. This CDR3 is 14 amino acids long. CDR1 is MDHEN, CDR2 SYDVKM, per germline. The V gene end was trimmed by 5 bases and the J gene end by 6 bases; junction bases not matched to a gene: 7. The CDR3 DNA reads as TGTGCCAGCAGTGGGAACAGGGGAGTTCAGCCCCAGCATTTT. As protein: CASSGNRGVQPQHF.

Note on this clonotype: At one boundary the junction diverges from the germline segment, which might be a read error. The chain recombines TRBV3-1 with TRBJ2-5; D is unclear. Germline V gene lookup returns CDR1 LGHDT and CDR2 YNNKEL (reference sequence). This CDR3 has 15 amino acids. Here the CDR3 DNA reads TGTGCCTGCAGCCAAGATCGGCCAGTGCAAGAGACCCAGTACTTC. Translation gives CACSQDRPVQETQYF.

This chain connects TRBV28 to TRBJ1-5, with unresolved D. Germline V gene lookup returns CDR1 MDHEN and CDR2 SYDVKM. The CDR3 is made up of 12 amino acids. V was clipped by 1 base and J by 7 bases, with 5 bases between them. CDR3 region: CASSLYGQPQHF. The CDR3 nucleotides are TGTGCCAGCAGTTTATATGGCCAGCCCCAGCATTTT.